This is a list of T cell receptor beta chains from one sample in a study of blood T cell repertoires in COVID-19. The assay was immunoSEQ multiplex PCR, and TCRdb's table has in-frame clones only and misses some. The repertoire holds some 200,000 clones, 86% seen once, with 7% to 7.5% in the top ten. The sequencing sample was made of peripheral blood. Receptors originate from an elderly woman in a cohort sampled during active or convalescent COVID-19. The CDR3 runs from the conserved cysteine through the conserved F or W. A D gene is named only where the DNA matches it firmly. The size field is filled for only some rows; it gives once, few, many or a size class.

d_gene	abundance	v_gene	j_gene	CDR3aa	CDR3nt
TRBD2	once	TRBV13	TRBJ2-1	CASSSQAGRLAGYNEQFF	TGTGCCAGCAGCTCCCAGGCGGGAAGACTAGCGGGCTACAATGAGCAGTTCTTC
-	-	TRBV7-9	TRBJ2-7	CASSSARVPGYEQYF	TGTGCCAGCAGCTCCGCCAGGGTCCCCGGGTACGAGCAGTACTTC
TRBD1	-	TRBV15	TRBJ2-1	CATSRDGRTGDEQFF	TGTGCCACCAGCAGAGATGGAAGGACAGGGGACGAGCAGTTCTTC
-	-	TRBV27	TRBJ2-3	CASSLNTDTQYF	TGTGCCAGCAGTCTAAACACAGATACGCAGTATTTT
-	-	TRBV18	TRBJ1-1	CASSQAGMNTEAFF	TGTGCCAGCTCTCAGGCCGGGATGAACACTGAAGCTTTCTTT
TRBD1	-	TRBV7-9	TRBJ1-5	CASSITGDQPQHF	TGTGCCAGCAGCATAACAGGGGATCAGCCCCAGCATTTT
TRBD2	-	TRBV6-5	TRBJ2-1	CASSYGGGANEQFF	TGTGCCAGCAGTTACGGCGGGGGGGCCAATGAGCAGTTCTTC
-	-	TRBV7-6	TRBJ1-1	CASSPQGQLNTEAFF	TGTGCCAGCAGCCCCCAAGGACAGTTGAACACTGAAGCTTTCTTT
TRBD1	once	TRBV19	TRBJ1-5	CASGQGGYSNQPQHF	TGTGCCAGCGGACAGGGCGGATATAGCAATCAGCCCCAGCATTTT
-	-	TRBV7-9	TRBJ1-5	CASSLGDNFNQPQHF	TGTGCCAGCAGCTTAGGAGACAATTTTAATCAGCCCCAGCATTTT
-	-	TRBV4-2	TRBJ2-1	CASSPRSNRVAPDEQFF	TGTGCCAGCAGCCCTCGATCAAATCGGGTAGCCCCGGATGAGCAGTTCTTC
-	-	TRBV2	TRBJ2-1	CASSELVVGGEQFF	TGTGCCAGCAGTGAACTCGTTGTTGGGGGCGAGCAGTTCTTC
-	-	TRBV7-9	TRBJ1-6	CASSLGQAFSPLHF	TGTGCCAGCAGCTTGGGTCAGGCGTTTTCACCCCTCCACTTT